This T cell receptor (beta chain) was recovered during a study of sequential checkpoint blockade in melanoma (dated by TCRdb to between 2018 and 2021). For the wider study: In a 1:1 randomization, patients received either first-line nivolumab then ipilimumab (arm A) or ipilimumab then nivolumab (arm B). Maintenance nivolumab came after each of the two trial sequences.

The sample's treatment or condition label, in plain terms: randomized to nivolumab then ipilimumab (arm A) or the reverse (arm B). Prior DNA-damaging chemotherapy had not been received by any trial patient. A FACS Aria II flow cytometer was used to sort live CD3+CD8+ cells that were negative for CD19 and CD56 from thawed PBMCs. Samples were obtained from patients with melanoma enrolled in CheckMate 064, a randomized, open-label phase II trial of sequential checkpoint blockade. Peripheral blood mononuclear cells were obtained through leukapheresis, purified using Ficoll-Paque, and frozen in human serum containing approximately 11% DMSO. Right after sorting, the blood CD3+CD8+ cells were verified to be >98% pure, and DNA extraction followed. General findings and caveats noted by the study authors: The response-prediction model combining TCR metrics and mutation burden needs validation in larger, independent patient cohorts.

Points on this clone: The specificity of this receptor is unknown. One base away there is no much larger clone; base qualities are not given.

The immunoSEQ Assay was used to immunosequence TCRbeta CDR3 regions from genomic DNA. Prior to high-throughput sequencing, genomic DNA was amplified by bias-controlled multiplex PCR. On the authors' methods: To quantify the absolute abundance of each unique TCRbeta CDR3 region, the sequences were collapsed and filtered. Clonality, defined as 1 minus Pielou's evenness, was calculated using only productive rearrangements. Clones with significantly greater frequencies in on-treatment versus baseline samples were identified using a previously published method. TCRdb mirrors the immuneACCESS table, restricted to in-frame sequences. Some clones are absent from its copies; in checked studies, under half trace to an unresolved V gene, and the reason for the others is unknown. V, J and clone size are taken as reported in that table, and D and trimming were inferred from the DNA itself. Counted in this sample were 15,000 or so clones; about 67% of them appeared once. The ten largest clones capture more than 20% of the sample.

This TCR was recovered from a human donor with melanoma. This sample comprised CD8+ T cells sorted from blood (inferred from file names), obtained from a patient given nivolumab and ipilimumab in sequence.

The sequence in DNA is TGTGCCAGCAGCCCGGGGGGGGGCACAGATACGCAGTATTTT. This gives the protein CASSPGGGTDTQYF. Recombination joined TRBV9 with TRBJ2-3, with 8 bases aligning to TRBD2. The CDR3 has 14 amino acids, counting the end cysteine and phenylalanine. Solely the CDR3 DNA is kept, with 42 bases framed from the first base. V and J are trimmed by 4 bases and 1 base, and the gene matches miss 2 bases of the junction. The germline V gene supplies CDR1 SGDLS and CDR2 YYNGEE. Joined to the reference TRBV9 and TRBJ2-3 proteins, this CDR3 gives the full variable domain: DSGVTQTPKHLITATGQRVTLRCSPRSGDLSVYWYQQSLDQGLQFLIQYYNGEERAKGNILERFSAQQFPDLHSELNLSSLELGDSALYFCASSPGGGTDTQYFGPGTRLTVL.